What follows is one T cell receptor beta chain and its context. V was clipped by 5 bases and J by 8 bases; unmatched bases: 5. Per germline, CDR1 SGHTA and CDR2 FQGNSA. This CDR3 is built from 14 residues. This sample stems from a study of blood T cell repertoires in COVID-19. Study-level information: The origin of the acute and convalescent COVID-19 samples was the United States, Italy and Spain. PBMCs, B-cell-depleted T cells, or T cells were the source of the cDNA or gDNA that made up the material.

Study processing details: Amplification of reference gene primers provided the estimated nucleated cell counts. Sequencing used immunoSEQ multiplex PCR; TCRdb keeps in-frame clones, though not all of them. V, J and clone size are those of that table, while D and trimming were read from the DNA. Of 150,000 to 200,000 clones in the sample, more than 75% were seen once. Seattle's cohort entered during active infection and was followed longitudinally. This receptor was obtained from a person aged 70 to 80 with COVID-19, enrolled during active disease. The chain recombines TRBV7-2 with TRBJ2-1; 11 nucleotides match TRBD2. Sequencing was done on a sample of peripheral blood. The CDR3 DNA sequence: TGTGCCAGCAGCCCTCGACTAGCGGGACATGAGCAGTTCTTC. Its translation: CASSPRLAGHEQFF.